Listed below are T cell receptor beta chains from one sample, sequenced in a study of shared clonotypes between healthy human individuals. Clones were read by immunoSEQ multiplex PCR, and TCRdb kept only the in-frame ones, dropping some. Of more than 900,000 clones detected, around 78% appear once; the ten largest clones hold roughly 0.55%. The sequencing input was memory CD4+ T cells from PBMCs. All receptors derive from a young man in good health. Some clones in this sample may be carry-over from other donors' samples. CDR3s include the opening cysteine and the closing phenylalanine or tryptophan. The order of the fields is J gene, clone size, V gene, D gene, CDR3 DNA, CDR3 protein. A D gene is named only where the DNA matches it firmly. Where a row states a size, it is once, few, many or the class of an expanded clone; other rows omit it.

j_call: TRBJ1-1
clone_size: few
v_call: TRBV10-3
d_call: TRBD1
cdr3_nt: TGTGCCATCAAAACAGGGGTGAACACTGAAGCTTTCTTT
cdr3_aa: CAIKTGVNTEAFF

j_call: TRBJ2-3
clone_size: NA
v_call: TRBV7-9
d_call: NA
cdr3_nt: TGTGCCAGCAGCTTAAGACTGGATACGCAGTATTTT
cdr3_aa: CASSLRLDTQYF

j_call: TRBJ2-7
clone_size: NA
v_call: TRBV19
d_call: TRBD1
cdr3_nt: TGTGCCAGTAGTATTGGTCAGGGACAGGGAAGCGAGCAGTACTTC
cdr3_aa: CASSIGQGQGSEQYF

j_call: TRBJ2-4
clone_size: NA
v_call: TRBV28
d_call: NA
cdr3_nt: TGTGCCACCGAAGCGAGGCCAGCCAAAAACATTCAGTACTTC
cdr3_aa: CATEARPAKNIQYF

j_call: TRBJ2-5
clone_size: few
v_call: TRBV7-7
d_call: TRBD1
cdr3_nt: TGTGCCAGCAGCTTAGGCCGGGACAGGGATAGAGAGACCCAGTACTTC
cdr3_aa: CASSLGRDRDRETQYF

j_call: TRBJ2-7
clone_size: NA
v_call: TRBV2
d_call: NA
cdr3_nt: TGTGCCAGCAGTGAAGTGTGGAGGGAGCAGTACTTC
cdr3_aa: CASSEVWREQYF

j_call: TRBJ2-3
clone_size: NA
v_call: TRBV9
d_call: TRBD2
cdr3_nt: TGTGCCAGCAGCGCCGGACTAGCGGGGGGCACAGATACGCAGTATTTT
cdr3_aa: CASSAGLAGGTDTQYF

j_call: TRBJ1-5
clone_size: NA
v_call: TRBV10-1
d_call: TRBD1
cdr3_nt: TGCGCCAGCTCCCGGGACAGGCATTTCAATCTCAATCAGCCCCAGCATTTT
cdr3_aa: CASSRDRHFNLNQPQHF

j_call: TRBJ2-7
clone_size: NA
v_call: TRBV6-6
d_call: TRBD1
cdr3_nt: TGTGCCCACGGGACAGGGATGAGCTACGAGCAGTACTTC
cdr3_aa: CAHGTGMSYEQYF

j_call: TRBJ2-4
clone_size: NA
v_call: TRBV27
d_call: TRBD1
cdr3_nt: TGTGCCAGCAGCCTACAAGGAGGACAGGGCAGAAACATTCAGTACTTC
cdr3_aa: CASSLQGGQGRNIQYF

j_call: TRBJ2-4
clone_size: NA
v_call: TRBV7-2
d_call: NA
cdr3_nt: TGTGCCAGCAGCTTCGGCGGGACCCCCAACATTCAGTACTTC
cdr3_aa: CASSFGGTPNIQYF

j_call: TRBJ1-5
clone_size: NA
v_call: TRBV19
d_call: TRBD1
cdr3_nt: TGTGCCAGTAGAACGGGACAGGGGGCCGGTCAGCCCCAGCATTTT
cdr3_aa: CASRTGQGAGQPQHF

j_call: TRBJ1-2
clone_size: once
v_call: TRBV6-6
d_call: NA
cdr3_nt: TGTGCCAGCAGCAATCGAGGGGTGGAACGCTACACCTTC
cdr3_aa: CASSNRGVERYTF

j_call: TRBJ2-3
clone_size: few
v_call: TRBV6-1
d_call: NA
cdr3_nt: TGTGCCAGCAGTGACCCCTTACTTCACTACCCATTAATAGATACGCAGTATTTT
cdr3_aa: CASSDPLLHYPLIDTQYF

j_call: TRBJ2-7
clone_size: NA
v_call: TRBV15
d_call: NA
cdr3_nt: TGTGCCACCAGCAGGGGCGACTCCACCACCTACGAGCAGTACTTC
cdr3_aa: CATSRGDSTTYEQYF

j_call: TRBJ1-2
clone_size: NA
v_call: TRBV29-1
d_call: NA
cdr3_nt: TGCAGCGTCGAGGATGAATCGGGCGGCTACACCTTC
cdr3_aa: CSVEDESGGYTF

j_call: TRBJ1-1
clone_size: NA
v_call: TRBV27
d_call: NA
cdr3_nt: TGTGCCAGCAGTTCAATATATCGTTCGTGGACTGAAGCTTTCTTT
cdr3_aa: CASSSIYRSWTEAFF

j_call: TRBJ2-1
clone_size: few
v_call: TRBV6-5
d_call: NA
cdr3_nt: TGTGCCAGCAGTTATGGTGGTCACAATGAGCAGTTCTTC
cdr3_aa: CASSYGGHNEQFF

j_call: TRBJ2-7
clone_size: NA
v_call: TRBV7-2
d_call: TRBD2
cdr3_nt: TGTGCCAGCAGCTTAAGACTAGCGGGGTACGAGCAGTACTTC
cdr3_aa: CASSLRLAGYEQYF

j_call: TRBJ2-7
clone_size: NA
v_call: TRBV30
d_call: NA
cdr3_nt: TGTGCCTGGAGTTCAGGGTACGAGCAGTACTTC
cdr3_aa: CAWSSGYEQYF

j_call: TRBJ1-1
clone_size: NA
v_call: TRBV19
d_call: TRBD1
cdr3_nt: TGTGCCAGTAGAAGGGACAGGGGGCGAGGGACTGAAGCTTTCTTT
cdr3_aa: CASRRDRGRGTEAFF